The present T cell receptor (beta chain) was sequenced within a study of CD8 T cells in Susac syndrome. The CDR3 has 17 residues. CDR1 is SNHLY and CDR2 is FYNNEI in the germline V gene. The V end was cut by 6 bases, the J end by 5 bases, with 23 bases between. Reverse transcription of 0.5 to 1 ug RNA was performed with random hexamers. Via MiXCR, TCRdb re-called the immunoSEQ multiplex PCR reads, giving one row per CDR3 protein. The repertoire holds about 440,000 distinct CDR3 sequences, with 85% to 90% as singletons. This clonotype was observed a single time. Purification of the CD8+ and CD4+ T cells relied on negative isolation, and TEMRA cells underwent FACS enrichment.

The chain recombines TRBV2 with TRBJ2-1, with a weak D call TRBD2 (6 bases). Source material: CD8+ T cells from PBMCs. The sequence came from a human donor with multiple sclerosis. CDR3 amino acids: CASRAGTGTSKNNEQFF. CDR3 coding DNA: TGTGCCAGCAGAGCAGGAACCGGGACTTCCAAGAACAATGAGCAGTTCTTC.